A single sample gave rise to the 13 T cell receptor beta chains below, sequenced in a study of blood T cell repertoires in COVID-19. The assay was immunoSEQ multiplex PCR, and TCRdb's table has in-frame clones only and misses some. The sample shows 290,000 or so clones, about 88% of them seen only once. The sample comprised peripheral blood. Receptors were obtained from a man between 70 and 80 years old with acute or convalescent COVID-19.

This chain links TRBV19 with TRBJ1-5, with D perhaps TRBD1 (5 bases). V lost 5 bases to trimming and J lost 4 bases, with 18 bases between them. The CDR3 is 16 amino acids. CDR1 and CDR2 from the germline V gene are LNHDA and SQIVND (reference sequence). CDR3 in DNA: TGTGCCAGTAGTCCGCATAGGTGGGGCCATAATCAGCCCCAGCATTTT. It codes for CASSPHRWGHNQPQHF. Looking up the rest from reference TRBV19 and TRBJ1-5 gives the full variable domain: DGGITQSPKYLFRKEGQNVTLSCEQNLNHDAMYWYRQDPGQGLRLIYYSQIVNDFQKGDIAEGYSVSREKKESFPLTVTSAQKNPTAFYLCASSPHRWGHNQPQHFGDGTRLSIL.

This clone was counted only a few times. The CDR3 sequence is CAWSRQGVQPQHF. The CDR3 bases are TGTGCCTGGAGCAGACAGGGGGTTCAGCCCCAGCATTTT. The chain is built from TRBV30 and TRBJ1-5; the match to TRBD1 covers 9 bases. The trim removed 3 bases at V and 6 bases at J, leaving 3 bases unmatched. The V gene's germline CDR1 is GTSNPN and CDR2 SVGIG (reference sequence). CDR3 length: 13 residues.

The V gene is TRBV9, the J gene TRBJ2-3, with 10 bases aligning to TRBD2. The CDR3 is 16 amino acids. V trimming: 5 bases; J trimming: 0 bases; junction bases outside the gene matches: 6. Per germline, CDR1 SGDLS and CDR2 YYNGEE. The CDR3 DNA reads TGTGCCAGCAGTCCTATAGCGGGGGGAAGCACAGATACGCAGTATTTT. It is translated as CASSPIAGGSTDTQYF.

V gene TRBV19 combines with J gene TRBJ1-4, with D perhaps matching TRBD1 (6 bases). Per the germline V gene, CDR1 is LNHDA and CDR2 is SQIVND (reference sequence). Between the trimmed V and J ends, which lost 3 bases and 3 bases, there was a span of 17 bases. The CDR3 extends over 17 amino acids. The CDR3 spells CASSIGLQGIANEKLFF. CDR3 coding DNA: TGTGCCAGTAGTATCGGGCTTCAGGGGATCGCTAATGAAAAACTGTTTTTT. Using reference TRBV19 and TRBJ1-4 for the parts outside the CDR3, the full variable domain is DGGITQSPKYLFRKEGQNVTLSCEQNLNHDAMYWYRQDPGQGLRLIYYSQIVNDFQKGDIAEGYSVSREKKESFPLTVTSAQKNPTAFYLCASSIGLQGIANEKLFFGSGTQLSVL.

This rearrangement joins TRBV5-1 to TRBJ2-7, with 8 positions matching TRBD1. Germline lookup yields CDR1 SGHRS and CDR2 YFSETQ. The CDR3 has 15 residues. With 5 bases clipped from V and 2 bases from J, the junction kept 9 bases outside the gene matches. CDR3 in amino acids: CASSLTGGRTYEQYF. In DNA form, the CDR3 reads TGCGCCAGCAGTTTAACAGGGGGGAGGACCTACGAGCAGTACTTC.

The chain couples TRBV29-1 to TRBJ2-3; maybe TRBD1 (5 bases). The CDR3 has 13 amino acids. From germline, CDR1 is SQVTM and CDR2 ANQGSEA. Trimming removed 7 bases at V and 1 base at J, with 12 bases between. The CDR3 protein is CSAAVGRTDTQYF. CDR3 DNA sequence: TGCAGCGCCGCGGTGGGGCGCACAGATACGCAGTATTTT.

In regard to this clone: This specimen includes other DNA sequences encoding the same CDR3. The chain couples TRBV7-2 to TRBJ2-3; D is undetermined. CDR1 and CDR2 (germline): SGHTA, FQGNSA. V was pared by 5 bases and J by 3 bases, with 9 bases between. The CDR3 contains 13 residues. This CDR3 reads CASSPRNTDTQYF. The CDR3 coding sequence is TGTGCCAGCAGCCCGCGAAATACAGATACGCAGTATTTT. The complete variable domain, with remaining parts taken from reference TRBV7-2 and TRBJ2-3, reads GAGVSQSPSNKVTEKGKDVELRCDPISGHTALYWYRQSLGQGLEFLIYFQGNSAPDKSGLPSDRFSAERTGGSVSTLTIQRTQQEDSAVYLCASSPRNTDTQYFGPGTRLTVL.

The J gene is TRBJ2-7, the V gene TRBV15; maybe TRBD2 (6 bases). Looked up from germline, CDR1 is LNHNV and CDR2 is YYDKDF (reference sequence). The CDR3 sequence is 18 residues long. V was pared by 3 bases and J by 0 bases, with 21 bases between. The CDR3 spells CATSRGLGLASSSYEQYF. The CDR3 region has the DNA TGTGCCACCAGCAGGGGTCTTGGCCTAGCGAGTAGCTCCTACGAGCAGTACTTC.

This rearrangement joins TRBV19 to TRBJ1-3, with 7 bases fitting TRBD1. Losses at the gene ends were 4 bases for V and 2 bases for J; bases not matched to a gene: 2. Germline loops: CDR1 LNHDA, CDR2 SQIVND (reference sequence). The CDR3 is made up of 14 amino acids. CDR3 nucleotide sequence: TGTGCCAGTAGTACGGGGACAGCTGGAAACACCATATATTTT. Amino acid sequence: CASSTGTAGNTIYF.

This clone was seen once. V is TRBV7-7 and J is TRBJ1-1; D is perhaps TRBD1 (5 bases). There are 14 residues in the CDR3. Germline V gene data show CDR1 as SSHAT and CDR2 as FNYEAQ (reference sequence). Between the trimmed V and J ends, which lost 5 bases and 1 base, there was a span of 11 bases. CDR3: CASSPWGGNTEAFF. The CDR3 DNA reads TGTGCCAGCAGCCCTTGGGGGGGGAACACTGAAGCTTTCTTT.

This clone has a single count. The V and J genes are TRBV29-1 and TRBJ2-5, with no clear D. Germline V CDR1 and CDR2: SQVTM, ANQGSEA. The germline V and J ends were trimmed by 1 base and 2 bases, with 14 bases remaining between them. The CDR3 covers 15 residues. The CDR3 coding sequence is TGCAGCGTTGAAGTCACACCCAGTTTACAAGAGACCCAGTACTTC. Amino acids: CSVEVTPSLQETQYF.

This chain connects TRBV4-3 to TRBJ1-2, with TRBD1 identical over 8 bases. Germline V lookup: CDR1 LGHNA, CDR2 YSLEER. V was pared by 2 bases and J by 1 base, with 0 bases of the junction left unmatched. The CDR3 runs to 14 residues. The CDR3 spells CASSQTGGNYGYTF. DNA of the CDR3: TGCGCCAGCAGCCAAACAGGGGGTAACTATGGCTACACCTTC.

This chain joins TRBV19 and TRBJ1-6; TRBD1 might be the D (6 bases). V gave up 6 bases and J gave up 7 bases, with 13 bases separating them. The CDR3 consists of 14 residues. Germline CDR1 reads LNHDA; CDR2 reads SQIVND (reference sequence). CDR3 protein: CASRDAGGNSPLHF. CDR3 DNA: TGTGCCAGTAGGGACGCGGGGGGCAATTCACCCCTCCACTTT.